This TCR beta chain emerged from a study of OX40 agonist ivuxolimab in advanced cancers. As for the study in general: Ivuxolimab is a fully human IgG2 antibody that activates OX40 (CD134). Among those enrolled, mean age was about 63 years (range about 23 to 85) and 75% to 90% were male.

The V end lost 2 bases, the J end lost 6 bases, and 8 bases lay between the germline ends. The CDR3 spans 12 residues. Germline V gene sequence: CDR1 MNHNY, CDR2 SVGAGI (reference sequence). The study, taken as a whole, reports: Both CD4+ and CD8+ T cell populations in blood had undergone clonal expansion by week 6 at 0.1 to 3.0 mg/kg.

As concerns this clone: Its antigen is as yet unknown.

Patients were ineligible given autoimmune disease history or systemic immunosuppression. Sequenced by immunoSEQ multiplex PCR; TCRdb stores in-frame clones only, minus some. The data show 35,000 to 55,000 clones, roughly 94% seen once. The starting material was CD4+ or CD8+ T cells sorted from blood, obtained in a trial of the OX40 agonist ivuxolimab. The rearrangement uses TRBV6-6 and TRBJ2-7; D is undetermined. The receptor was derived from an adult with an advanced solid tumor such as melanoma, head and neck, liver or kidney cancer. For the CDR3, the DNA is TGTGCCAGCAGTTACCCCGGCAGCGAGCAGTACTTC. This gives the protein CASSYPGSEQYF.